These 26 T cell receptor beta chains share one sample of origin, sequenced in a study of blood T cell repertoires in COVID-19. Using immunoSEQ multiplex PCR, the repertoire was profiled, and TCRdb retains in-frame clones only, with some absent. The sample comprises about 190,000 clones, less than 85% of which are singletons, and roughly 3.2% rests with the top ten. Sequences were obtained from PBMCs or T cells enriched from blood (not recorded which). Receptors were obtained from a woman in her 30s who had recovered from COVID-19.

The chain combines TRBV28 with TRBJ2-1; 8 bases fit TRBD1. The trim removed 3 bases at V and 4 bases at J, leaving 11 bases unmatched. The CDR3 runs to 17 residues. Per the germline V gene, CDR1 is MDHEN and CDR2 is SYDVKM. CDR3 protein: CASSFPQGVKSYNEQFF. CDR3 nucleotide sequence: TGTGCCAGCAGTTTCCCACAGGGGGTAAAGTCGTACAATGAGCAGTTCTTC.

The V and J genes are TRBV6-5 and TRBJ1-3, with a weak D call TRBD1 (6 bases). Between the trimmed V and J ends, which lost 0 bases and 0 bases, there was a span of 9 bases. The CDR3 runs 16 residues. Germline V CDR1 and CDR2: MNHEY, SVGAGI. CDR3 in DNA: TGTGCCAGCAGTTACTCACAGGGAAGCTCTGGAAACACCATATATTTT. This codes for CASSYSQGSSGNTIYF.

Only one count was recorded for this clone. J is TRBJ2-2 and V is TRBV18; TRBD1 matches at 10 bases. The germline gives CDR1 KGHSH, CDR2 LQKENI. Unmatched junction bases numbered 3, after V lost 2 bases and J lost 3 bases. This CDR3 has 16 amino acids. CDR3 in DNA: TGTGCCAGCTCACCATTGACAGGGGGCGACACCGGGGAGCTGTTTTTT. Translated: CASSPLTGGDTGELFF.

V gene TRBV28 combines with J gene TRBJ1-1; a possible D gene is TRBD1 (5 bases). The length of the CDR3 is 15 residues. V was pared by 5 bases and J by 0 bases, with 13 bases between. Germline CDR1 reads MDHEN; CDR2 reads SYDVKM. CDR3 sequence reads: CASSQGDGLNTEAFF. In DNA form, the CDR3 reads TGTGCCAGCAGTCAGGGTGATGGTTTGAACACTGAAGCTTTCTTT.

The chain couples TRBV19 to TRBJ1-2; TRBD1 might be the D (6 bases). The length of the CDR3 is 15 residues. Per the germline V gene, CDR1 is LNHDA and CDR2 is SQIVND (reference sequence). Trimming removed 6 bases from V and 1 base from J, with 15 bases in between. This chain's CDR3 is CASSRTGQRNYGYTF. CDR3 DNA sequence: TGTGCCAGTAGCCGTACCGGACAGCGTAACTATGGCTACACCTTC.

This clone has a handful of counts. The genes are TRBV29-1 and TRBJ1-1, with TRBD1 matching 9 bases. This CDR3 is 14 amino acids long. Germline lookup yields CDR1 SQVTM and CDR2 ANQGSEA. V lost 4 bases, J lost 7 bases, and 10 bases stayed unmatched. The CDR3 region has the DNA TGCAGCGTTGCCGGAGACAGGGGGAAGCTTGAAGCTTTCTTT. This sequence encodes CSVAGDRGKLEAFF.

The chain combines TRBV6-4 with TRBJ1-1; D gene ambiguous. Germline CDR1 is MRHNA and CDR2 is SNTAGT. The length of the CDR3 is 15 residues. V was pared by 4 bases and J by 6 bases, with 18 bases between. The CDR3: CASSAKLGSWAEAFF. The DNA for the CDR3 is TGTGCCAGCAGTGCAAAGCTCGGGAGCTGGGCTGAAGCTTTCTTT.

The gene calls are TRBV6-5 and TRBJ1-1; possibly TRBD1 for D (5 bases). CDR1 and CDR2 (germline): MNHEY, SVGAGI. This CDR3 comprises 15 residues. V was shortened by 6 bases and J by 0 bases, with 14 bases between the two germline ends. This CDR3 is CASRSNLRVNTEAFF. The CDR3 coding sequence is TGTGCCAGCAGGTCTAACCTCAGGGTGAACACTGAAGCTTTCTTT.

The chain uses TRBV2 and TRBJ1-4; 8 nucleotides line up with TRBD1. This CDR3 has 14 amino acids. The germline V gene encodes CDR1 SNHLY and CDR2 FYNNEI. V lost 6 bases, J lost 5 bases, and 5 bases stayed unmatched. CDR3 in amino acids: CASSGTGGNEKLFF. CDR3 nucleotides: TGTGCCAGCAGCGGGACAGGCGGAAATGAAAAACTGTTTTTT.

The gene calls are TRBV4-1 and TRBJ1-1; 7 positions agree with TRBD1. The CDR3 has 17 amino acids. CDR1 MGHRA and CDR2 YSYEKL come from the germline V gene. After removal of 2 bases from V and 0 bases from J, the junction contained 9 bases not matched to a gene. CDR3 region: CASSQIGAGGLNTEAFF. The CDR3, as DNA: TGCGCCAGCAGCCAAATCGGGGCAGGGGGGCTGAACACTGAAGCTTTCTTT.

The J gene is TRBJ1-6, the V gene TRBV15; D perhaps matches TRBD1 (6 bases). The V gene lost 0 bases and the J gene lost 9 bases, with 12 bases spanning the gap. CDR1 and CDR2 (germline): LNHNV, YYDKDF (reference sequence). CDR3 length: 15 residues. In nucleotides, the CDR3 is TGTGCCACCAGCAGAGATTTCACAGGGTTTTCACCCCTCCACTTT. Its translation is CATSRDFTGFSPLHF.

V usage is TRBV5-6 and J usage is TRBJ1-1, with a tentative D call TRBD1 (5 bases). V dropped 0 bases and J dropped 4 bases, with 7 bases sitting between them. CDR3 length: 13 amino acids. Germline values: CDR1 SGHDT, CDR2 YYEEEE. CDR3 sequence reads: CASSLGRGTEAFF. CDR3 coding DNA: TGTGCCAGCAGCTTGGGTAGGGGCACTGAAGCTTTCTTT.

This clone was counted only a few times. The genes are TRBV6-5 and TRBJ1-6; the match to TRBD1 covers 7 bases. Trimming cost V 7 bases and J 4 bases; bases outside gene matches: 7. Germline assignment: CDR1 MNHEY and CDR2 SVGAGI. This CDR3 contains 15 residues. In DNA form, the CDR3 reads TGTGCCAGCAACAAAGAGGGACAGTATAATTCACCCCTCCACTTT. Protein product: CASNKEGQYNSPLHF.

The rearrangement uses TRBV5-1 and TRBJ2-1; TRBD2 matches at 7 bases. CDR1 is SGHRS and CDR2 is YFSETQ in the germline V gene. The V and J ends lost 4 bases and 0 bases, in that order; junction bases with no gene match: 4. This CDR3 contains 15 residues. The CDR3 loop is CASSVLADSYNEQFF. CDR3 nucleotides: TGCGCCAGCAGCGTTCTAGCGGACTCCTACAATGAGCAGTTCTTC. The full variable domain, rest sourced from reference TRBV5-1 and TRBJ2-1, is KAGVTQTPRYLIKTRGQQVTLSCSPISGHRSVSWYQQTPGQGLQFLFEYFSETQRNKGNFPGRFSGRQFSNSRSEMNVSTLELGDSALYLCASSVLADSYNEQFFGPGTRLTVL.

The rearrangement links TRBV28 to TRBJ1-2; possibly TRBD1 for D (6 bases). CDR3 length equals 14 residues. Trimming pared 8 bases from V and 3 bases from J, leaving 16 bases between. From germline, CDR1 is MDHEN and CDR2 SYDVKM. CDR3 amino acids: CASGENRVYYGYTF. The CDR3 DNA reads TGTGCCAGCGGCGAAAACAGGGTATACTATGGCTACACCTTC.

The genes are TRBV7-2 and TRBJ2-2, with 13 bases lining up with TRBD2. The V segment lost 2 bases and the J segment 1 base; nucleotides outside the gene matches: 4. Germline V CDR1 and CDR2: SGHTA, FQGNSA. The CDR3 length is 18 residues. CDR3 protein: CASSLKGLAGLNTGELFF. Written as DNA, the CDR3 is TGTGCCAGCAGCTTAAAGGGACTAGCGGGATTGAACACCGGGGAGCTGTTTTTT.

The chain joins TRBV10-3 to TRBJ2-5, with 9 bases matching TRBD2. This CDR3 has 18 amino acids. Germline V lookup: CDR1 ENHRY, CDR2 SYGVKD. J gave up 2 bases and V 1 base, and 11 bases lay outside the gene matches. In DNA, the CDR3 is TGTGCCATCAGTGAGTGGAAGGGTACTAGCGGGCTTCAAGAGACCCAGTACTTC. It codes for CAISEWKGTSGLQETQYF.

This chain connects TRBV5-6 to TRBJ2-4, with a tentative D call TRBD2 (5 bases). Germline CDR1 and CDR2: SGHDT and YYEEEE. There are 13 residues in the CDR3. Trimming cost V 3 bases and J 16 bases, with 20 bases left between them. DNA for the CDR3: TGTGCCAGCAGCTCCGATCCCGGAGGTGGTTGTTACTTC. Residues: CASSSDPGGGCYF.

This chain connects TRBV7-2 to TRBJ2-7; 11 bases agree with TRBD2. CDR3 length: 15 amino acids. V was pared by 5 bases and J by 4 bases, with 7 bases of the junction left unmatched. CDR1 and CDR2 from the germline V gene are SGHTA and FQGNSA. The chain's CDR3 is CASSPVGLAAYEQYF. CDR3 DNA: TGTGCCAGCAGCCCAGTGGGACTAGCGGCTTACGAGCAGTACTTC.

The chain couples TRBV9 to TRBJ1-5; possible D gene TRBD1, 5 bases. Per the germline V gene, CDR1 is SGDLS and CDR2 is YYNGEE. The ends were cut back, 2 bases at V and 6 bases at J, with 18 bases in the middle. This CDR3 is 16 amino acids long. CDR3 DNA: TGTGCCAGCAGCGTCGGCCAGGGAGGGGAGGGTCAGCCCCAGCATTTT. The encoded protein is CASSVGQGGEGQPQHF.

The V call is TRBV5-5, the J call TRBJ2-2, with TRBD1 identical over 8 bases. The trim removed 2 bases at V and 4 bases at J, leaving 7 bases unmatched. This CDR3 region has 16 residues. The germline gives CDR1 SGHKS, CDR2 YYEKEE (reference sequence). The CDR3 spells CASSFRQGALTGELFF. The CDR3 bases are TGTGCCAGCAGCTTCAGGCAGGGGGCGCTCACCGGGGAGCTGTTTTTT.

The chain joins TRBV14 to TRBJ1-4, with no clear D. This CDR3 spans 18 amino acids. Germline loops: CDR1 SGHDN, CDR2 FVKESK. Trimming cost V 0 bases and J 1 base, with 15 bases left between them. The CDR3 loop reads CASSQEMKTSGTNEKLFF. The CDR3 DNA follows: TGTGCCAGCAGCCAAGAGATGAAGACGTCAGGAACTAATGAAAAACTGTTTTTT.

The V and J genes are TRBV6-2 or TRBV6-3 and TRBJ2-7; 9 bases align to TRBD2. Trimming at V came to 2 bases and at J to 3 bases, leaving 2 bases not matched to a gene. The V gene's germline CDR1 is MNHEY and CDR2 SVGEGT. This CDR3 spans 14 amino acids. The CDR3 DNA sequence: TGTGCCAGCAGTTACCTAGCGGGATTCTACGAGCAGTACTTC. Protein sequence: CASSYLAGFYEQYF.

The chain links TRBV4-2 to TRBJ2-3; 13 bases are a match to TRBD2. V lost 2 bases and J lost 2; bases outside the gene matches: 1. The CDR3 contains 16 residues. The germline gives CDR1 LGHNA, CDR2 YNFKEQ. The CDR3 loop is CASSQTSGGATDTQYF. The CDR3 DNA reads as TGTGCCAGCAGCCAAACTAGCGGGGGGGCCACAGATACGCAGTATTTT.

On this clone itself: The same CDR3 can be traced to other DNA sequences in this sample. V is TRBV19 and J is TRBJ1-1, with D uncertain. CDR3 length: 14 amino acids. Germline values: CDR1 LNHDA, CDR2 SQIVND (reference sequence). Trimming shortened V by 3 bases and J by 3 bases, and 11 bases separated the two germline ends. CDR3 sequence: CASSIRARDTEAFF. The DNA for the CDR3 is TGTGCCAGTAGTATCCGGGCGCGGGACACTGAAGCTTTCTTT.

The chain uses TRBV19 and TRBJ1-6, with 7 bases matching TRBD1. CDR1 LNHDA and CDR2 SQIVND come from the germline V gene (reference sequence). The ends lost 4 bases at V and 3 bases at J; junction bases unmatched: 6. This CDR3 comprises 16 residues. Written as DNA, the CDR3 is TGTGCCAGTAGTAACACCGGGACAGACTATAATTCACCCCTCCACTTT. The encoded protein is CASSNTGTDYNSPLHF.